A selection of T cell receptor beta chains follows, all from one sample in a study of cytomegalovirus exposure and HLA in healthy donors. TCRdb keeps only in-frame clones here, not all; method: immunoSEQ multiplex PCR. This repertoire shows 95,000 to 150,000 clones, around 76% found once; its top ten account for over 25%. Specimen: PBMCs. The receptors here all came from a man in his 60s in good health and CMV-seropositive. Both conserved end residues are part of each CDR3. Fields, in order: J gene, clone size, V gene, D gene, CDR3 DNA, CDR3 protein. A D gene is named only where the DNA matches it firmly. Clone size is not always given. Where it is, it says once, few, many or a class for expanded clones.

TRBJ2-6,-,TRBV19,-,TGTGCCAGTAGTATAGGGGCACAGAGCTCTGGGGCCAACGTCCTGACTTTC,CASSIGAQSSGANVLTF
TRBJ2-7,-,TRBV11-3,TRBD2,TGTGCCAGCAGCCCGGGGGGGACTAGCGGACTCTACGAGCAGTACTTC,CASSPGGTSGLYEQYF
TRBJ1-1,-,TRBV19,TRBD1,TGTGCCAGTAGTATAGAAAGGACAGGGAGCGGGACTGAAGCTTTCTTT,CASSIERTGSGTEAFF
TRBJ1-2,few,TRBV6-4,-,TGTGCCAGCAGTGAAAGTAGCTCCTCAGGGGGCTACACCTTC,CASSESSSSGGYTF
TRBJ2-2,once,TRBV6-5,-,TGTGCCAGCAGTTACTCCATGGGTGAGGCCGGGGAGCTGTTTTTT,CASSYSMGEAGELFF
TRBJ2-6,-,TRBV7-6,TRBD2,TGTGCCAGCAGCGACGGGGGGGCTGGGGCCAACGTCCTGACTTTC,CASSDGGAGANVLTF
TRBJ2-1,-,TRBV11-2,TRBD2,TGTGCCAGCAGCTTAAACCTAGCGGGAGTAGAGCAGTTCTTC,CASSLNLAGVEQFF
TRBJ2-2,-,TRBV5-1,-,TGCGCCAGCAGCGACCGGGACTGGTCCGGGGAGCTGTTTTTT,CASSDRDWSGELFF
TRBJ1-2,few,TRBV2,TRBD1,TGTGCCAGCATCGCCGGGACAGGGAACTATGGCTACACCTTC,CASIAGTGNYGYTF
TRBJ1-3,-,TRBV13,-,TGTGCCAGCAGCTTAGTCGGCAGAGGGTGGTTCGGAAACACCATATATTTT,CASSLVGRGWFGNTIYF
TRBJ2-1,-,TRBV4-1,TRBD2,TGCGCCAGCAGCCAAGACGGTAGCGGGCGGACCAATGAGCAGTTCTTC,CASSQDGSGRTNEQFF
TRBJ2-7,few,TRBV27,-,TGTGCCAGCAGTTCTTCTATCGAGCAGTACTTC,CASSSSIEQYF
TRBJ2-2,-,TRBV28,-,TGTGCCAGCAGCCGTCGTGGGCGGGATTGGACCGGGGAGCTGTTTTTT,CASSRRGRDWTGELFF
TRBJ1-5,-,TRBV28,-,TGTGCCAGCAGTTTAAGTCAGAGAGGTCAGCCCCAGCATTTT,CASSLSQRGQPQHF
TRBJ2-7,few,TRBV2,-,TGTGCCAGCAGTGTGAGAGGGAGCGAGCAGTACTTC,CASSVRGSEQYF
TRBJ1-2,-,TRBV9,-,TGTGCCAGCAGCGTAGGGGGGGGGCGGACGGACTATGGCTACACCTTC,CASSVGGGRTDYGYTF
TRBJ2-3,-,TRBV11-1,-,TGTGCCAGCAGCTTAGAGAGGTTCCGCACAGATACGCAGTATTTT,CASSLERFRTDTQYF
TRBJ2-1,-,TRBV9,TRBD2,TGTGCCAGCAGCGCGGGACTAGCCGGACCGCATGAGCAGTTCTTC,CASSAGLAGPHEQFF
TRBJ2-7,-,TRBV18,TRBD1,TGTGCCAGCTCACTTTCCCGGGACAGGGGGGATCTGCTGTACTTC,CASSLSRDRGDLLYF
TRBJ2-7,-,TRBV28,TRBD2,TGTGCCAGCAGTGAGGCGGGAGGGCGCTACGAGCAGTACTTC,CASSEAGGRYEQYF
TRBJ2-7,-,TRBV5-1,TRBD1,TGCGCCAGCCGACAGGGCGACAACAACGAGCAGTACTTC,CASRQGDNNEQYF
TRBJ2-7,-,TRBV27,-,TGTGCCAGCAGTTTAGACAGATATTACGAGCAGTACTTC,CASSLDRYYEQYF
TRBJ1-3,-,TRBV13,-,TGTGCCAGCAGCTACGCACAGGAGACGAGCTCTGGAAACACCATATATTTT,CASSYAQETSSGNTIYF
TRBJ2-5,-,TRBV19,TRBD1,TGTGCCAGTAGCCAGGACAGGGAGACCCAGTACTTC,CASSQDRETQYF
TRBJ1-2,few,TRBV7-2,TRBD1,TGTGCCAGCAGCTCCCGCCGGACAGGGGAAAATGGCTACACCTTC,CASSSRRTGENGYTF
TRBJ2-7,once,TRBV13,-,TGTGCCAGCAGCTTAGGAGGGACTTTAGACTACGAGCAGTACTTC,CASSLGGTLDYEQYF
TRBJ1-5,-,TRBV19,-,TGTGCCAGTACCGACACTAGGTTTGTGGAGTGGTGGCATTTT,CASTDTRFVEWWHF
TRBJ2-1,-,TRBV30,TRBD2,TGTGCCTGGAGCGTTACTAGCGGGCGGGAGCAGTTCTTC,CAWSVTSGREQFF
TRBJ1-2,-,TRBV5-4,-,TGTGCCAGCAGCCAGGACTTATCGGGGTATGGCTACACCTTC,CASSQDLSGYGYTF
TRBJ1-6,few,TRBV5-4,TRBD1,TGTGCCAGCAGCACTGGACAGGGTTATTCACCCCTCCACTTT,CASSTGQGYSPLHF
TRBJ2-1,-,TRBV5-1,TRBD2,TGCGCCAGCAGCTCCTCACTAGCGGGAGGAGTCGATGAGCAGTTCTTC,CASSSSLAGGVDEQFF
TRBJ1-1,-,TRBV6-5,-,TGTGCCAGCAGTCCCACAGGGAACACTGAAGCTTTCTTT,CASSPTGNTEAFF
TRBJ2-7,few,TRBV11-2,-,TGTGCCAGCAGCTTAGCTCGCTACGAGCAGTACTTC,CASSLARYEQYF
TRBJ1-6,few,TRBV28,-,TGTGCCAGCACCACCGGGTTATTCTCCTATAATTCACCCCTCCACTTT,CASTTGLFSYNSPLHF
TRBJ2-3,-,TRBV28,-,TGTGCCAGCAGTTCCTCAGGGGACACAGATACGCAGTATTTT,CASSSSGDTDTQYF
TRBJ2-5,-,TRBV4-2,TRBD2,TGTGCCAGCAGCCAAGATCTAGCGGGGGGTCGGTACCAAGAGACCCAGTACTTC,CASSQDLAGGRYQETQYF
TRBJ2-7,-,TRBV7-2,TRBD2,TGTGCCAGCAGCCTAGAAACCGGGATTTGGGGAGGGTACGAGCAGTACTTC,CASSLETGIWGGYEQYF
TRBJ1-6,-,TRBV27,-,TGTGCCAGCAGTTCCCAATCTGGGAGCTATAATTCACCCCTCCACTTT,CASSSQSGSYNSPLHF
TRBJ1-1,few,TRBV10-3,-,TGTGCCATCAGTGAGTCAGGCAGGGGAGCTTTCTTT,CAISESGRGAFF
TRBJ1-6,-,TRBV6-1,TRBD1,TGTGCCAGCTGGGACAGGGGTGTTTCACCCCTCCACTTT,CASWDRGVSPLHF
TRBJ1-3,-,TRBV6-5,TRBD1,TGTGCCAGCAGCAACAGGGGACAATCTGGAAACACCATATATTTT,CASSNRGQSGNTIYF
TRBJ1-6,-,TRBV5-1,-,TGCGCCAGCAGTCCCCGGACTGGAACTAATTCACCCCTCCACTTT,CASSPRTGTNSPLHF
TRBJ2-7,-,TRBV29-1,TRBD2,TGCAGCGTTGAGGTCACTAGCGGGCTCAGAGGCGAGCAGTACTTC,CSVEVTSGLRGEQYF
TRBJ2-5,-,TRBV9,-,TGTGCCAGCAGCGTAGGAGGGCCCCAAGAGACCCAGTACTTC,CASSVGGPQETQYF
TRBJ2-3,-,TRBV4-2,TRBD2,TGTGCCAGCAGCCGCAAAACGGTAGCGGGAGCTGGCACAGATACGCAGTATTTT,CASSRKTVAGAGTDTQYF
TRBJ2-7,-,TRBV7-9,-,TGTGCCAGCAGTCCACAGGGTTCCTTCTCCTACGAGCAGTACTTC,CASSPQGSFSYEQYF
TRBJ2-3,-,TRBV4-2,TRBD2,TGTGCCAGCAGCCAAGCCCGCGGGAGCCTAAACCCAGATACGCAGTATTTT,CASSQARGSLNPDTQYF
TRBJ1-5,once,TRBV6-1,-,TGTGCCAGCAGTGAAGGAGTGTTGGGCAATCAGCCCCAGCATTTT,CASSEGVLGNQPQHF
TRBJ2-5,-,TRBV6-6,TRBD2,TGTGCCAGCAGCCAAACTAGCGGGAGGGCTCAAGAGACCCAGTACTTC,CASSQTSGRAQETQYF
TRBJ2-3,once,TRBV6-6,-,TGTGCCAGTATCTCAGGGGGGCCTCGTCGCACAGATACGCAGTATTTT,CASISGGPRRTDTQYF
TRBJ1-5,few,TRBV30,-,TGTGCCTGGAGTGTACGGGGCAATCAGCCCCAGCATTTT,CAWSVRGNQPQHF
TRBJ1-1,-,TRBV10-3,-,TGTGCCATCAGTGCGGCCGGGACTGAAGCTTTCTTT,CAISAAGTEAFF